The 11 T cell receptor beta chains below were found in one sample sequenced in a study of T-cell memory formation after mild COVID-19. TCRdb reprocessed the 5' RACE reads with MiXCR, giving one entry per CDR3 protein. Here the sample spans approximately 390,000 distinct CDR3 sequences, about a sixth being singletons. The material sequenced was PBMCs or a T cell subset sorted from them (not recorded which). The receptors originated from a man between 18 and 29 years old who had mild COVID-19 (a few samples of this study predate the infection). Cell type and time point are not known.

This clonotype was seen only a few times. V and J are TRBV2 and TRBJ2-7; 8 nucleotides align to TRBD1. V dropped 1 base and J dropped 0; count of bases not matched to a gene: 2. CDR1 SNHLY and CDR2 FYNNEI come from the germline V gene. This CDR3 is built from 15 residues. In DNA, the CDR3 is TGTGCCAGCAGTGAAGGGACAGGGACCTCCTACGAGCAGTACGTC. This codes for CASSEGTGTSYEQYV.

This clonotype showed up just a few times. This chain uses TRBV12-3 or TRBV12-4 with TRBJ1-4; D gene unclear. This CDR3 is 13 amino acids long. The ends were cut back, 2 bases at V and 11 bases at J, with 12 bases in the middle. The CDR3 spells CASSLPPTRKLFF. CDR3 bases: TGTGCCAGCAGTTTACCCCCTACAAGGAAACTGTTTTTT.

This clonotype was seen a handful of times. The chain's CDR3 is CASSPRTGGTEAFF. The CDR3 DNA is TGTGCCAGCTCACCAAGGACAGGGGGTACTGAAGCTTTCTTT. The chain joins TRBV18 to TRBJ1-1; 10 positions agree with TRBD1. The CDR3 covers 14 residues. Germline CDR1 KGHSH, CDR2 LQKENI. V gave up 2 bases and J gave up 5 bases; unmatched junction bases: 2.

The genes are TRBV6-5 and TRBJ2-7, with 12 bases lining up with TRBD2. The length of the CDR3 is 15 residues. The ends lost 3 bases at V and 5 bases at J; junction bases unmatched: 5. The germline V gene encodes CDR1 MNHEY and CDR2 SVGAGI. CDR3 residues: CASSYTSGRTHEQYF. In DNA form, the CDR3 reads TGTGCCAGCAGTTATACTAGCGGGAGGACCCACGAGCAGTACTTC.

The chain links TRBV5-1 to TRBJ1-1; D is ambiguous. Germline V gene data show CDR1 as SGHRS and CDR2 as YFSETQ. This CDR3 is 14 amino acids long. Trimming pared 0 bases from V and 5 bases from J, leaving 11 bases between. CDR3 residues: CASSLVGFGTEAFF. CDR3 in DNA: TGCGCCAGCAGCTTGGTCGGGTTCGGGACTGAAGCTTTCTTT. Variable domain in full (rest from reference TRBV5-1 and TRBJ1-1): KAGVTQTPRYLIKTRGQQVTLSCSPISGHRSVSWYQQTPGQGLQFLFEYFSETQRNKGNFPGRFSGRQFSNSRSEMNVSTLELGDSALYLCASSLVGFGTEAFFGQGTRLTVV.

The chain couples TRBV20-1 to TRBJ2-1, with TRBD2 matching 12 bases. This CDR3 is 14 amino acids long. Looked up from germline, CDR1 is DFQATT and CDR2 is SNEGSKA (reference sequence). Trimming cost V 2 bases and J 8 bases; bases outside gene matches: 4. The CDR3 here is CSARPLAGGHEQFF. CDR3 DNA: TGCAGTGCTAGACCCCTAGCGGGGGGGCATGAGCAGTTCTTC.

This clonotype has only a few counts. This chain connects TRBV7-3 to TRBJ1-5, with D tentatively TRBD1 (5 bases). Between the trimmed V and J ends, which lost 1 base and 5 bases, there was a span of 15 bases. Germline V gene sequence: CDR1 SGHTA, CDR2 FQGTGA. The CDR3 totals 16 residues. CDR3 bases: TGTGCCAGCAGCTTAAGTTACGGGACTTTGGATCAGCCCCAGCATTTT. This gives the protein CASSLSYGTLDQPQHF. Full variable domain (remainder filled in from reference TRBV7-3 and TRBJ1-5): GAGVSQTPSNKVTEKGKYVELRCDPISGHTALYWYRQSLGQGPEFLIYFQGTGAADDSGLPNDRFFAVRPEGSVSTLKIQRTERGDSAVYLCASSLSYGTLDQPQHFGDGTRLSIL.

The chain joins TRBV19 to TRBJ2-4, with 7 bases identical to TRBD1. V was clipped by 5 bases and J by 3 bases; unmatched bases: 10. The V gene's germline CDR1 is LNHDA and CDR2 SQIVND (reference sequence). This CDR3 contains 16 residues. As DNA, the CDR3 is TGTGCCAGTAGTCCTCGGGACAGTTTTGGCAAAAACATTCAGTACTTC. Translating gives CASSPRDSFGKNIQYF.

This clonotype was counted ten times or more. The genes are TRBV5-1 and TRBJ2-3, with 7 bases aligning to TRBD1. Germline V gene sequence: CDR1 SGHRS, CDR2 YFSETQ. This CDR3 has 15 residues. The V segment lost 4 bases and the J segment 6 bases; nucleotides outside the gene matches: 11. The CDR3 DNA reads TGCGCCAGCAGCCAGGGGGTAGGGAGCGGCGATACGCAGTATTTT. Translated, it gives CASSQGVGSGDTQYF.

In this sample, this clonotype turned up a few times. The chain has TRBV5-6 and TRBJ2-6, with a weak D call TRBD2 (5 bases). The germline V gene has CDR1 SGHDT and CDR2 YYEEEE. The CDR3 runs to 16 residues. Trimming cost V 2 bases and J 0 bases, with 9 bases left between them. This CDR3 is CASSFRTDSGANVLTF. In DNA form, the CDR3 reads TGTGCCAGCAGCTTTCGGACTGACTCTGGGGCCAACGTCCTGACTTTC.

The rearrangement uses TRBV20-1 and TRBJ2-7, with TRBD1 identical over 10 bases. The germline V gene has CDR1 DFQATT and CDR2 SNEGSKA (reference sequence). V was clipped by 1 base and J by 3 bases; unmatched bases: 12. This CDR3 has 17 residues. CDR3 DNA: TGCAGTGCTAGAGTAGGAGACAGGGGGCGATTCCGCTACGAGCAGTACGTC. This sequence encodes CSARVGDRGRFRYEQYV.